This T cell receptor beta chain was sequenced in a study of tumor and adjacent non-tumor tissue in lung cancer. Looking at the study overall: Stage I to III disease affected 10 men and about 5 women aged roughly 31 to 80.

No cell sorting was done before RNA was extracted from the tissue. This non-tumor lung sample came from over 3 cm beyond the tumor edge. This CDR3 has 16 amino acids. Germline V CDR1 and CDR2: MGHRA, YSYEKL. Remarks on this clonotype: At one of its ends the junction is not consistent with the germline gene, which may arise from a read error.

The library came from three nested PCR rounds adapted from ARM-PCR protocols. TCRdb analysed the multiplex PCR reads with MiXCR anew, one entry per CDR3 protein. The data contain 60,000 to 90,000 distinct CDR3 sequences, around 70% of them singletons. Sample: distant non-tumor lung tissue. This sequence originates from a woman aged 45-65 years with non-small cell lung cancer. The chain links TRBV4-1 to TRBJ1-1; 8 positions match TRBD1. CDR3 residues: CASSQDLYRGNIEAFF. In DNA form, the CDR3 reads TGCGCCAGTAGCCAAGATCTCTACAGGGGGAACATAGAAGCTTTCTTT.